Below, 19 T cell receptor beta chains from the same sample are listed, as sequenced in a study of cytomegalovirus exposure and HLA in healthy donors. The PCR had 60 Vbeta and 13 Jbeta primers. The protocol was immunoSEQ multiplex PCR, while the TCRdb copy is restricted to in-frame clones and leaves out a portion. The sample lists 180,000 or so clones, approximately 80% occurring once. Sequenced input: PBMCs. These receptor sequences come from a man between 18 and 35 years old in good health and CMV-seronegative.

The CDR3 loop is CASSLAEKSPLHF. DNA of the CDR3: TGTGCCAGCAGCTTGGCGGAGAAATCACCCCTCCACTTT. The chain links TRBV11-2 to TRBJ1-6, with D hard to call. The germline CDR1 and CDR2 sequences are SGHAT and FQNNGV. V dropped 3 bases and J dropped 10 bases, with 10 bases sitting between them. This CDR3 is 13 amino acids long.

The rearrangement links TRBV6-1 to TRBJ2-5; a weak D match, TRBD2 (6 bases). V was trimmed by 5 bases and J by 1 base, leaving 11 bases between them. The CDR3 consists of 14 residues. CDR1 is MNHNS, CDR2 SASEGT, per germline. In DNA, the CDR3 is TGTGCCAGCAGTTTGGGGGGACCCCAAGAGACCCAGTACTTC. Its protein product is CASSLGGPQETQYF.

This clone was seen a few times. The rearrangement links TRBV9 to TRBJ2-1; D is perhaps TRBD2 (6 bases). There are 15 residues in the CDR3. Germline V gene sequence: CDR1 SGDLS, CDR2 YYNGEE. The ends were cut back, 0 bases at V and 5 bases at J, with 12 bases in the middle. The CDR3 sequence is CASSVGASVNNEQFF. Written as DNA, the CDR3 is TGTGCCAGCAGCGTAGGGGCTAGCGTAAACAATGAGCAGTTCTTC.

This chain links TRBV19 with TRBJ2-1, with D possibly matching TRBD2 (6 bases). V lost 5 bases and J lost 6, with 14 bases in between. The CDR3 covers 14 residues. Germline loops: CDR1 LNHDA, CDR2 SQIVND (reference sequence). CDR3 region: CASSAGREFNEQFF. In DNA, the CDR3 is TGTGCCAGTAGTGCTGGCCGGGAGTTCAATGAGCAGTTCTTC.

CDR3 loop: CASSLSLTSVKETQYF. The CDR3 DNA follows: TGTGCCAGCAGTTTATCCCTGACTAGCGTCAAAGAGACCCAGTACTTC. The V call is TRBV28, the J call TRBJ2-5; TRBD2 matches at 8 bases. The germline V gene encodes CDR1 MDHEN and CDR2 SYDVKM. Trimming took 1 base from V and 3 from J; bases not matched to a gene: 7. The CDR3 is 16 amino acids.

This chain joins TRBV28 and TRBJ2-7, with D possibly matching TRBD1 (5 bases). Germline values: CDR1 MDHEN, CDR2 SYDVKM. Trimming stripped 4 bases from V and 2 bases from J, with 12 bases between. The CDR3 extends over 14 amino acids. The CDR3 here is CASSWFARAYEQYF. CDR3 sequence (DNA): TGTGCCAGCAGTTGGTTCGCCAGGGCCTACGAGCAGTACTTC.

In this sample, this clone turned up a few times. J is TRBJ1-4 and V is TRBV2, with D possibly TRBD1 on 6 matching bases. The V end lost 5 bases, the J end lost 4 bases, and 17 bases lay between the germline ends. CDR1 is SNHLY, CDR2 FYNNEI, per germline. The CDR3 covers 16 residues. In DNA form, the CDR3 reads TGTGCCAGCAGTCCCGACAGGACCCGGATTAATGAAAAACTGTTTTTT. It specifies CASSPDRTRINEKLFF.

This clone was seen just once. The J gene is TRBJ2-3, the V gene TRBV5-1; D is perhaps TRBD1 (5 bases). The CDR3 loop spans 15 amino acids. CDR1 SGHRS and CDR2 YFSETQ come from the germline V gene. Trimming took off 4 bases at V and 4 bases at J, with 16 bases between the two ends. For the CDR3, the DNA is TGCGCCAGCAGCCCGGAAGGGTTGGGGCCAGATACGCAGTATTTT. This sequence encodes CASSPEGLGPDTQYF.

This clone showed up just once. The V gene is TRBV5-8, the J gene TRBJ2-2; the match to TRBD1 covers 7 bases. Germline loops: CDR1 SGHTS, CDR2 YDEGEE. The length of the CDR3 is 16 residues. After removal of 2 bases from V and 4 bases from J, the junction contained 8 bases not matched to a gene. CDR3 region: CASSFLQGTGTGELFF. CDR3 coding DNA: TGTGCCAGCAGCTTCCTACAGGGGACGGGCACCGGGGAGCTGTTTTTT. Drawing the rest from reference TRBV5-8 and TRBJ2-2, the complete variable domain is EAGVTQSPTHLIKTRGQQATLRCSPISGHTSVYWYQQALGLGLQFLLWYDEGEERNRGNFPPRFSGRQFPNYSSELNVNALELEDSALYLCASSFLQGTGTGELFFGEGSRLTVL.

J is TRBJ2-3 and V is TRBV11-3, with D maybe TRBD1 (6 bases). CDR1 and CDR2 (germline): SGHNT, YENEEA. This CDR3 has 15 amino acids. Trimming stripped 5 bases from V and 2 bases from J, with 14 bases between. For the CDR3, the DNA is TGTGCCAGCAGCCGTCAGGGGATGGACACAGATACGCAGTATTTT. This codes for CASSRQGMDTDTQYF.

The chain recombines TRBV6-1 with TRBJ2-3, with a weak D call TRBD1 (6 bases). Trimming removed 3 bases at V and 5 bases at J, with 12 bases between. CDR3 length: 14 amino acids. The germline gives CDR1 MNHNS, CDR2 SASEGT. CDR3 sequence: CASSDQGQRDTQYF. In nucleotides, the CDR3 is TGTGCCAGCAGTGATCAGGGGCAGAGAGATACGCAGTATTTT.

This clone was counted a single time. The J gene is TRBJ1-3, the V gene TRBV28; 8 nucleotides line up with TRBD1. The CDR3 has 15 residues. V lost 2 bases and J lost 5; bases outside the gene matches: 5. Germline V gives CDR1 MDHEN, CDR2 SYDVKM. The CDR3: CASSLNRGGRNTIYF. CDR3 coding DNA: TGTGCCAGCAGTTTAAACAGGGGGGGAAGAAACACCATATATTTT.

V gene TRBV6-1 combines with J gene TRBJ2-7; 9 positions agree with TRBD1. The CDR3 is 15 residues long. Germline loops: CDR1 MNHNS, CDR2 SASEGT. The V segment lost 6 bases and the J segment 2 bases; nucleotides outside the gene matches: 8. CDR3: CASSNPGQGTYEQYF. For the CDR3, the DNA is TGTGCCAGCAGCAATCCGGGACAGGGCACCTACGAGCAGTACTTC.

The rearrangement joins TRBV5-8 to TRBJ1-1; possible D gene TRBD1, 5 bases. V was trimmed by 2 bases and J by 1 base, leaving 12 bases between them. CDR1 is SGHTS and CDR2 is YDEGEE in the germline V gene. The CDR3 has 15 residues. DNA of the CDR3: TGTGCCAGCAGCTTTTTCCAGGACAAGAACACTGAAGCTTTCTTT. This gives the protein CASSFFQDKNTEAFF.

This clone was picked up a small number of times. The rearrangement uses TRBV6-1 and TRBJ1-5, with D possibly being TRBD1 (5 bases). Germline V gene data show CDR1 as MNHNS and CDR2 as SASEGT. With 6 bases removed from V and 10 bases from J, the gap between germline ends came to 16 bases. This CDR3 is 13 amino acids long. The CDR3 DNA reads TGTGCCAGCAGAGGACATACTTTAGAACCCCAGCATTTT. This sequence encodes CASRGHTLEPQHF.

The rearrangement links TRBV28 to TRBJ2-6; 7 bases agree with TRBD1. The CDR3 is 15 amino acids. Germline V gene data show CDR1 as MDHEN and CDR2 as SYDVKM. Trimming at V came to 8 bases and at J to 4 bases, leaving 8 bases not matched to a gene. The CDR3 loop is CASRITGAGANVLTF. In DNA form, the CDR3 reads TGTGCCAGCCGGATCACAGGGGCCGGGGCCAACGTCCTGACTTTC.

The rearrangement joins TRBV7-8 to TRBJ1-5, with D possibly matching TRBD1 (5 bases). CDR1 is SGHVS and CDR2 is FQNEAQ in the germline V gene. The V end lost 5 bases, the J end lost 0 bases, and 17 bases lay between the germline ends. There are 17 residues in the CDR3. This chain's CDR3 is CASSPEGTGVSNQPQHF. DNA for the CDR3: TGTGCCAGCAGCCCAGAGGGGACGGGGGTTAGCAATCAGCCCCAGCATTTT.

This clone was counted a few times. The chain couples TRBV7-9 to TRBJ2-7; 8 bases agree with TRBD1. This CDR3 comprises 15 residues. Trimming at V came to 5 bases and at J to 2 bases, leaving 8 bases not matched to a gene. Germline lookup yields CDR1 SEHNR and CDR2 FQNEAQ (reference sequence). CDR3 sequence (DNA): TGTGCCAGCAGCGAACGACAGGGGCCTCCCTACGAGCAGTACTTC. Translated: CASSERQGPPYEQYF.

Concerning this clone itself: An end of the junction does not agree with germline; a read error may underlie this. The rearrangement uses TRBV30 and TRBJ2-7; 12 bases fit TRBD2. The length of the CDR3 is 13 residues. Germline V lookup: CDR1 GTSNPN, CDR2 SVGIG (reference sequence). DNA of the CDR3: TGTGCCTGGGCTCCGGGACTAGCGGGCGAGCAGCACTTC. Its protein is CAWAPGLAGEQHF.